Listed below are T cell receptor beta chains from one sample, sequenced in a study of T cells after somatic rescue of genetic block. Assay used: immunoSEQ multiplex PCR; TCRdb lists only in-frame clones, some missing. Of approximately 110,000 clones listed, about 90% were seen once; the top ten hold less than 1.5%. Sequencing was carried out using peripheral blood mononuclear cells (PBMCs). The receptors here all came from a woman between 18 and 30 years old. The CDR3 runs from the conserved cysteine through the conserved F or W. A D gene is named only where the DNA matches it firmly. Clone size appears in some rows only: once, few, many, or a class for an expanded clone.

V gene	clone size	J gene	D gene	CDR3 protein	CDR3 DNA
TRBV5-1	few	TRBJ1-1	NA	CASSLGGISTEAFF	TGCGCCAGCAGCTTGGGGGGCATAAGCACTGAAGCTTTCTTT
TRBV19	NA	TRBJ1-5	NA	CASVGGFNQPQHF	TGTGCCAGCGTGGGCGGCTTTAATCAGCCCCAGCATTTT
TRBV6-5	NA	TRBJ1-1	TRBD1	CASSGRTGGTEAFF	TGTGCCAGCAGTGGTCGGACAGGGGGAACTGAAGCTTTCTTT
TRBV6-1	NA	TRBJ2-1	TRBD2	CASSQAGGYNEQFF	TGTGCCAGCAGCCAAGCGGGGGGGTACAATGAGCAGTTCTTC
TRBV6-5	NA	TRBJ1-1	NA	CASSYEGDTEAFF	TGTGCCAGCAGTTACGAAGGGGACACTGAAGCTTTCTTT
TRBV15	NA	TRBJ2-1	NA	CATSRDWQASYNEQFF	TGTGCCACCAGCAGAGATTGGCAGGCTTCCTACAATGAGCAGTTCTTC
TRBV9	NA	TRBJ2-7	TRBD1	CASSPPDRTSYEQYF	TGTGCCAGCAGCCCACCGGACAGGACCTCCTACGAGCAGTACTTC
TRBV7-6	NA	TRBJ2-1	TRBD2	CASSSQAGGYNEQFF	TGTGCCAGCAGCTCACAGGCGGGGGGGTACAATGAGCAGTTCTTC
TRBV4-1	NA	TRBJ2-7	NA	CASSQGQGPNYEQYF	TGCGCCAGCAGCCAGGGTCAGGGTCCAAACTACGAGCAGTACTTC
TRBV10-3	NA	TRBJ1-1	TRBD1	CATSPDRTYGGFMNTEAFF	TGTGCCACTTCACCGGACAGGACTTATGGGGGATTCATGAACACTGAAGCTTTCTTT
TRBV18	NA	TRBJ1-5	NA	CASSPAGTSNQPQHF	TGTGCCAGCTCACCGGCAGGGACTAGCAATCAGCCCCAGCATTTT
TRBV27	NA	TRBJ1-2	NA	CASSLSRSVTPNYGYTF	TGTGCCAGCAGTTTATCGAGGAGTGTTACTCCTAACTATGGCTACACCTTC
TRBV29-1	NA	TRBJ2-7	TRBD1	CSVEDARTGNYEQYF	TGCAGCGTTGAAGATGCAAGGACAGGGAACTACGAGCAGTACTTC
TRBV19	NA	TRBJ2-7	TRBD2	CASRSGGAEYEQYF	TGTGCCAGTAGAAGCGGGGGGGCGGAATACGAGCAGTACTTC
TRBV20-1	NA	TRBJ2-5	NA	CSAIEGETQYF	TGCAGTGCGATCGAAGGGGAGACCCAGTACTTC
TRBV10-3	once	TRBJ2-3	NA	CAISGGRSSTDTQYF	TGTGCCATCAGTGGGGGGAGATCTAGCACAGATACGCAGTATTTT